A selection of T cell receptor beta chains follows, all from one sample in a study of beta chain features in type 1 diabetes. Sequenced by immunoSEQ multiplex PCR; TCRdb stores in-frame clones only, minus some. The sample lists hundreds of thousands of clones, more than 13% occurring once. The specimen sequenced was naive CD4+ T cells from blood. The source is a man between 18 and 29 years old with type 1 diabetes. CDR3s include the opening cysteine and the closing phenylalanine or tryptophan. The order of the fields is D gene, clone size, V gene, J gene, CDR3 DNA, CDR3 protein. The D gene is left open where the match is weak. Clone size is shown for a subset of rows, as once, few, many or a class of expanded clone.

-	-	TRBV7-4	TRBJ2-7	TGTGCCAGCAGCTTAGAGGCTGGGAGTCTCAACGAGCAGTACTTC	CASSLEAGSLNEQYF
-	few	TRBV7-2	TRBJ2-7	TGTGCCAGCAGCTTAGATGGCAGCATTTACGAGCAGTACTTC	CASSLDGSIYEQYF
-	-	TRBV4-1	TRBJ1-5	TGCGCCAGCAGCCAAGAAGGTCTCGAGCCCCAGCATTTT	CASSQEGLEPQHF
-	few	TRBV7-9	TRBJ2-3	TGTGCCAGCAGCTTAGGGGCGCAGTATTTT	CASSLGAQYF
-	-	TRBV2	TRBJ2-1	TGTGCCAGCGGGACCCCTTCACCTGAGCAGTTCTTC	CASGTPSPEQFF
TRBD1	few	TRBV6-5	TRBJ1-2	TGTGCCAGCAGTTCAGACAGGGGACGAGGCTACACCTTC	CASSSDRGRGYTF
TRBD1	few	TRBV5-1	TRBJ1-5	TGCGCCAGCAGCGGGACAGGGTCGGATGATCAGCCCCAGCATTTT	CASSGTGSDDQPQHF
-	few	TRBV28	TRBJ2-3	TGTGCCAGCAGTTACCGGGTCAGGGATACGCAGTATTTT	CASSYRVRDTQYF
TRBD1	few	TRBV7-9	TRBJ2-5	TGTGCCAGCAGCTTAGTCGGGGACAGGGAAGAGACCCAGTACTTC	CASSLVGDREETQYF
-	-	TRBV7-2	TRBJ2-2	TGTGCCAGCAGCTACGACGCGAACACCGGGGAGCTGTTTTTT	CASSYDANTGELFF
-	-	TRBV7-2	TRBJ2-5	TGTGCCAGCAGCTTGGACTATAAAGCCATGGGGGAGACCCAGTACTTC	CASSLDYKAMGETQYF
-	few	TRBV14	TRBJ1-6	TGTGCCAGCAGCCAAGTCGCAGGGTCGCTTTCACCCCTCCACTTT	CASSQVAGSLSPLHF
-	few	TRBV9	TRBJ1-5	TGTGCCAGCAGCCCGGAACCCAGCAATCAGCCCCAGCATTTT	CASSPEPSNQPQHF
TRBD1	-	TRBV9	TRBJ2-1	TGTGCCAGCAGCGTTGACAGGGGGTCCTACAATGAGCAGTTCTTC	CASSVDRGSYNEQFF
-	few	TRBV6-5	TRBJ2-2	TGTGCCAGCGCCCTCCAAGGGGGGCCCGGGGAGCTGTTTTTT	CASALQGGPGELFF
-	few	TRBV14	TRBJ1-2	TGTGCCAGCAGCCCTCAGGCCCTAAACTTGGGCTACACCTTC	CASSPQALNLGYTF
TRBD2	few	TRBV6-5	TRBJ2-1	TGTGCCAGCACCCCTTCGACTAGCACCTGGAAAGAGCAGTTCTTC	CASTPSTSTWKEQFF
-	few	TRBV5-1	TRBJ2-5	TGCGCCAGCATCCCCCGCGGCCCAGCGGGTGGAGAAGAGACCCAGTACTTC	CASIPRGPAGGEETQYF
TRBD2	few	TRBV19	TRBJ2-1	TGTGCCAGTAGTTCCCTCCGGGCGGGGGGGCCCGGTGAGCAGTTCTTC	CASSSLRAGGPGEQFF
TRBD2	few	TRBV14	TRBJ2-1	TGTGCCAGCAGCCAAGAACTAGCGGGGCACAATGAGCAGTTCTTC	CASSQELAGHNEQFF
-	-	TRBV27	TRBJ2-1	TGTGCCAGCAGTTCCACATATCTGGCTGAGCAGTTCTTC	CASSSTYLAEQFF
-	few	TRBV7-2	TRBJ2-5	TGTGCCAGCAGCTTAGCGGGCAGCTTCCAAGAGACCCAGTACTTC	CASSLAGSFQETQYF
-	-	TRBV29-1	TRBJ2-5	TGCAGCGTTGAAGATCATTACCAAGAGACCCAGTACTTC	CSVEDHYQETQYF
-	few	TRBV27	TRBJ1-1	TGTGCCAGCAGTCCCTCGAGAACTCTCGTGAACACTGAAGCTTTCTTT	CASSPSRTLVNTEAFF
-	-	TRBV28	TRBJ2-7	TGTGCCAGCAGTGTCTATACAGACTACGAGCAGTACTTC	CASSVYTDYEQYF
-	-	TRBV6-6	TRBJ1-4	TGTGCCAGCAGTTACTCGGGCGGACAGCTTGGGGAACTGTTTTTT	CASSYSGGQLGELFF
-	-	TRBV5-1	TRBJ2-3	TGCGCCAGCAGAGCGGAGATAAGCACAGATACGCAGTATTTT	CASRAEISTDTQYF
TRBD1	few	TRBV28	TRBJ1-2	TGTGCCAGCAGTTTTAGGGGACAGGGCTTTCCCCATGGCTACACCTTC	CASSFRGQGFPHGYTF
-	-	TRBV9	TRBJ2-2	TGTGCCAGCAGCCCCATAGGGCGTGGCACCGGGGAGCTGTTTTTT	CASSPIGRGTGELFF
-	few	TRBV15	TRBJ2-7	TGTGCCACCAGCAGAGGAACAGGCACCTACGAGCAGTACTTC	CATSRGTGTYEQYF
-	few	TRBV30	TRBJ1-2	TGTGCCTGGAGTGTAGGGGTGATGAACTATGGCTACACCTTC	CAWSVGVMNYGYTF
-	few	TRBV5-1	TRBJ2-3	TGCGCCAGCAGCTTGGCAACCCGCACAGATACGCAGTATTTT	CASSLATRTDTQYF
-	-	TRBV30	TRBJ1-2	TGTGCCTGGAGTCCGACGGGGAGAGGCTACACCTTC	CAWSPTGRGYTF
-	-	TRBV6-5	TRBJ1-6	TGTGCCAGCAGTTACCAGAATAATTCACCCCTCCACTTT	CASSYQNNSPLHF
-	few	TRBV21-1	TRBJ2-1	TGTGCCATCGCGGGGGGGAGCAATGAGCAGTTCTTC	CAIAGGSNEQFF
-	-	TRBV7-2	TRBJ2-3	TGTGCCAGCAGCTTAGAGCAGAGAGATACGCAGTATTTT	CASSLEQRDTQYF
TRBD1	-	TRBV18	TRBJ2-7	TGTGCCAGCTCTTGGGACAGGACAGCTTACGAGCAGTACTTC	CASSWDRTAYEQYF
TRBD2	few	TRBV7-2	TRBJ2-7	TGTGCCAGCAGCCCTACGCTGGCTAGCGGGAGGGTTAGCTCCTACGAGCAGTACTTC	CASSPTLASGRVSSYEQYF
-	-	TRBV28	TRBJ1-1	TGTGCCAGCAGTTTTGGGACAATGAACACTGAAGCTTTCTTT	CASSFGTMNTEAFF
-	few	TRBV5-1	TRBJ2-3	TGCGCCAGCAGCCTAGAATGGGGGATCAGGAATACGCAGTATTTT	CASSLEWGIRNTQYF
-	few	TRBV2	TRBJ2-3	TGTGCCAGCAGTAGGACTGGTGATACGCAGTATTTT	CASSRTGDTQYF
-	-	TRBV11-2	TRBJ2-7	TGTGCCAGCGGCTACGAGCAGTACTTC	CASGYEQYF
-	few	TRBV7-8	TRBJ1-1	TGTGCCAGCAGCCCGTCACAGGGATTGAACACTGAAGCTTTCTTT	CASSPSQGLNTEAFF
-	few	TRBV30	TRBJ1-4	TGTGCCTGGGGTAGGAAGGAACTGTTTTTT	CAWGRKELFF
-	few	TRBV28	TRBJ1-2	TGTGCCAGCAGTTTAGCCGGGATCTATGGCTACACCTTC	CASSLAGIYGYTF